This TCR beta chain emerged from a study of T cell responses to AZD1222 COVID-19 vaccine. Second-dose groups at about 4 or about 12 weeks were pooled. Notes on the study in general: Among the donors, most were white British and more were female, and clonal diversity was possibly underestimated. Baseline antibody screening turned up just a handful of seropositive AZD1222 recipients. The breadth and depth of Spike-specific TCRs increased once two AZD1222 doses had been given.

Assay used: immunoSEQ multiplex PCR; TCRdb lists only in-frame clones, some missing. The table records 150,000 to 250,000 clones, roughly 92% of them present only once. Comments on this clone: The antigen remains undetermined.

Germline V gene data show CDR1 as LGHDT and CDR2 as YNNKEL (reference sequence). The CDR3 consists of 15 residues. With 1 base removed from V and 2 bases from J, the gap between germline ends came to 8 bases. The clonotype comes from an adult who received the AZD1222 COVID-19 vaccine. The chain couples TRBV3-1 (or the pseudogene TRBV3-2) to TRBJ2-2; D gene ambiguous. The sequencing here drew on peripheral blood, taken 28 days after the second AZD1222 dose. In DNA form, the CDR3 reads TGTGCCAGCAGCCAAGTAACAGCTAACACCGGGGAGCTGTTTTTT. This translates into CASSQVTANTGELFF.